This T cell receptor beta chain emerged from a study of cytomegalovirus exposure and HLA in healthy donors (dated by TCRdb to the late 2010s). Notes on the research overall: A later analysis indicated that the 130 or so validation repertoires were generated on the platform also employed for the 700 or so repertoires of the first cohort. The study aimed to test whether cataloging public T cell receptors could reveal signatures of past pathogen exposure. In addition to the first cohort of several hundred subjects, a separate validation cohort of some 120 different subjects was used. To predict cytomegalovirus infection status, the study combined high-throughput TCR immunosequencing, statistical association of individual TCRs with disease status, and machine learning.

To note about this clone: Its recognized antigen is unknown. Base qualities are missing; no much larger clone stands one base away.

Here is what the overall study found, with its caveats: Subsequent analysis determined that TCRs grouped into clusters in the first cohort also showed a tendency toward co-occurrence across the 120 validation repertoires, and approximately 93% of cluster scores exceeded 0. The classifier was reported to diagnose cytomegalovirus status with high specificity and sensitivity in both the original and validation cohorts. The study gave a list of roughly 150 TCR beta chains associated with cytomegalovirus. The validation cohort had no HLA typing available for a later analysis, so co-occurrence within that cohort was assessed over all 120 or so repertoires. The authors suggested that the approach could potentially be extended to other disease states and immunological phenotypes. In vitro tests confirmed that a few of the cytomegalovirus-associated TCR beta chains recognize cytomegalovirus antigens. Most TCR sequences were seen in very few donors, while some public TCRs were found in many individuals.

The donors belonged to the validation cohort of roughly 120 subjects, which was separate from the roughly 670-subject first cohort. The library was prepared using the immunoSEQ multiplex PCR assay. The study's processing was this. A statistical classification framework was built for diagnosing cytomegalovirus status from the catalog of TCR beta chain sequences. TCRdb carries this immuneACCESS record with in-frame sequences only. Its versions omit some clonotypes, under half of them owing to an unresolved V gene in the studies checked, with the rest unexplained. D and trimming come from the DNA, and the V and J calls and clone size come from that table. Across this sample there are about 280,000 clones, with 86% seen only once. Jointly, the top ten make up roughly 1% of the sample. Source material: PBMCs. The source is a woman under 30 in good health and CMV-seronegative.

The base sequence is TGTGCCAGCAGTGAACAGGGTTGGGATGGCTACACCTTC. Its amino acids are CASSEQGWDGYTF. Here the chain combines TRBV6-5 and TRBJ1-2; a tentative D call is TRBD1 (6 bases match). Trimming at the junction amounts to 5 bases on V and 6 bases on J, and the germline ends lie 13 bases apart. The CDR3 numbers 13 residues from cysteine through phenylalanine. The read is trimmed to its CDR3 DNA, 39 bases read in frame from base 1. As encoded in the germline V gene, CDR1 is MNHEY while CDR2 is SVGAGI.